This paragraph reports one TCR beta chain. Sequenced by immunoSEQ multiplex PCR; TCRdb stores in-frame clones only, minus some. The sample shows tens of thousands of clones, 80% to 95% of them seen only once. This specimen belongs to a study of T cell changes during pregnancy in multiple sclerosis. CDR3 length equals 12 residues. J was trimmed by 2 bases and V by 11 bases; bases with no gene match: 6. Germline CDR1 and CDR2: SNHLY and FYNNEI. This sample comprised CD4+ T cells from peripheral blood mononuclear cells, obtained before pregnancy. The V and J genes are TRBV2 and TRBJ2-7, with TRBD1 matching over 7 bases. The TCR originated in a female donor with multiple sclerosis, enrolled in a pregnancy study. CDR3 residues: CAFRDRPYEQYF. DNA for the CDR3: TGTGCCTTCCGGGACAGACCCTACGAGCAGTACTTC.